A selection of T cell receptor beta chains follows, all from one sample in a study of blood T cells in healthy people across ages. TCRdb re-derived calls from the 5' RACE reads in MiXCR, one entry per CDR3 protein. The data show about 580,000 distinct CDR3 sequences, 40% to 55% seen once. The sample taken for sequencing was blood. These receptors were taken from an elderly man in good health. The CDR3 runs from the conserved cysteine through the conserved F or W. The D gene is left open where the match is weak. The size entry is marked missing in some rows and otherwise reads once, few, many or a size class.

v_call	clone_size	d_call	j_call	cdr3_aa	cdr3_nt
TRBV12-3/TRBV12-4	once	.	TRBJ2-7	CASSLGFYNEQYF	TGTGCCAGCAGTTTAGGTTTCTACAACGAGCAGTACTTC
TRBV6-6	many	.	TRBJ2-4	CASRRGPEAKNIQYF	TGTGCCAGCAGACGGGGCCCTGAGGCCAAAAACATTCAGTACTTC
TRBV6-2/TRBV6-3	.	TRBD2	TRBJ2-5	CASRRTSVETQYF	TGTGCCAGCAGAAGGACTAGCGTAGAGACCCAGTACTTC
TRBV20-1	.	.	TRBJ2-1	CSARGGESRTYNEQFF	TGCAGTGCTAGAGGCGGGGAGAGTCGGACCTACAATGAGCAGTTCTTC
TRBV5-1	.	TRBD2	TRBJ2-7	CASSSGLAGPIYEQYF	TGCGCCAGCAGCTCAGGACTAGCGGGACCGATCTACGAGCAGTACTTC
TRBV29-1	.	TRBD1	TRBJ2-5	CSVEDWQGAGETQYF	TGCAGCGTTGAAGACTGGCAGGGGGCAGGGGAGACCCAGTACTTC
TRBV19	.	.	TRBJ2-7	CASSPRGRGHEQYF	TGTGCCAGTAGTCCCCGAGGCAGGGGCCACGAGCAGTACTTC
TRBV20-1	.	.	TRBJ2-1	CSARVGYEQFF	TGCAGTGCTAGAGTAGGATATGAGCAGTTCTTC
TRBV6-5	.	.	TRBJ2-1	CASSYSKYGGHKEQFF	TGTGCCAGCAGTTACTCGAAGTACGGGGGGCACAAGGAGCAGTTCTTC
TRBV20-1	few	.	TRBJ2-4	CSAHDRDSGNIQYF	TGCAGTGCGCACGATCGGGACTCCGGGAACATTCAGTACTTC
TRBV10-3	.	TRBD1	TRBJ2-2	CAIGGTGSAGELFF	TGTGCCATCGGCGGGACAGGGTCCGCCGGGGAGCTGTTTTTT
TRBV7-7	.	.	TRBJ2-7	CASSLSEGGEQYF	TGTGCTAGCAGCTTGAGCGAGGGGGGCGAGCAGTACTTC
TRBV4-1	.	.	TRBJ2-7	CASSQLGTDNYEQYF	TGCGCCAGCAGCCAACTTGGAACAGACAATTACGAGCAGTACTTC
TRBV3-1	.	.	TRBJ2-7	CASSQRRSEGREQYF	TGTGCCAGCAGCCAAAGGCGATCGGAGGGACGCGAGCAGTACTTC
TRBV20-1	many	.	TRBJ1-5	CSAGTPGEQPQHF	TGCAGTGCTGGTACCCCAGGGGAACAGCCCCAGCATTTT
TRBV6-6	many	.	TRBJ2-7	CASSTSDTHYEQYF	TGTGCCAGCTCTACATCGGACACTCACTACGAGCAGTACTTC
TRBV7-2	few	.	TRBJ2-7	CASSRPTSYVREQYF	TGTGCCAGCTCGCGGCCTACTAGCTATGTACGGGAGCAGTACTTC
TRBV28	.	.	TRBJ2-1	CASSSNDGSSYNEQFF	TGTGCCAGCAGCTCTAATGACGGGAGCTCCTACAATGAGCAGTTCTTC
TRBV2	.	.	TRBJ2-5	CASSGQEETLYF	TGTGCCAGCAGTGGACAAGAAGAGACCCTGTACTTC
TRBV4-2	.	TRBD2	TRBJ2-1	CASSQGILAGPYNEQFF	TGTGCCAGCAGCCAAGGTATACTAGCGGGACCATACAATGAGCAGTTCTTC
TRBV5-5	.	.	TRBJ2-2	CASSLNWGGYTGELFF	TGTGCCAGCAGCTTGAACTGGGGAGGCTACACCGGGGAGCTGTTTTTT
TRBV28	.	TRBD1	TRBJ1-2	CASITGVNYGYTF	TGTGCCAGCATTACAGGGGTTAACTATGGCTACACCTTC
TRBV2	.	.	TRBJ2-5	CASSEHPYQETQYF	TGTGCCAGCAGTGAGCATCCGTACCAAGAGACCCAGTACTTC
TRBV20-1	few	.	TRBJ1-4	CSARDYEKLFF	TGCAGTGCTAGAGATTATGAAAAACTGTTTTTT
TRBV10-3	few	TRBD2	TRBJ2-1	CAISESLAGATLTYNEQFF	TGTGCCATCAGTGAGTCCCTAGCGGGAGCTACCCTTACCTACAATGAGCAGTTCTTC
TRBV6-5	few	.	TRBJ1-1	CASRSGTEAFF	TGTGCCAGCAGGAGCGGGACTGAAGCTTTCTTT
TRBV2	.	.	TRBJ2-1	CASQEGGVEQFF	TGTGCCAGCCAGGAGGGGGGCGTAGAGCAGTTCTTC
TRBV7-2	.	.	TRBJ2-7	CASSLGGRGYTYEQYF	TGTGCCAGCAGCTTAGGAGGCAGGGGTTATACCTACGAGCAGTACTTC
TRBV20-1	.	.	TRBJ1-2	CSAPVIFYGYTF	TGCAGCGCCCCCGTAATCTTTTATGGCTACACCTTC
TRBV4-2	few	.	TRBJ2-7	CASSQGDLTYEQYF	TGTGCCAGCAGCCAAGGGGACTTAACCTACGAGCAGTACTTC
TRBV9	.	.	TRBJ2-1	CASSVGRAEGYNEQFF	TGTGCCAGCAGCGTAGGGCGAGCGGAGGGGTACAATGAGCAGTTCTTC
TRBV30	.	.	TRBJ1-2	CAQRADPSENYGYTF	TGTGCCCAAAGGGCGGACCCCTCTGAAAACTATGGCTACACCTTC
TRBV20-1	.	TRBD2	TRBJ2-2	CSARAGANTGELFF	TGCAGTGCTAGGGCGGGGGCGAACACCGGGGAGCTGTTTTTT
TRBV25-1	.	.	TRBJ2-7	CASSESTGPYEQYF	TGTGCCAGCAGTGAATCCACAGGACCCTACGAGCAGTACTTC
TRBV12-5	.	TRBD1	TRBJ2-2	CASARQGTGELFF	TGTGCTAGTGCCAGACAGGGCACCGGGGAGCTGTTTTTT
TRBV6-5	many	.	TRBJ2-5	CASRHREQETQYF	TGTGCCAGCAGACACAGGGAACAAGAGACCCAGTACTTC
TRBV20-1	.	.	TRBJ2-1	CSARGAGAGAYNEQFF	TGCAGTGCTAGAGGCGCAGGGGCGGGGGCTTACAATGAGCAGTTCTTC
TRBV3-1	.	.	TRBJ1-4	CASSPEKLFF	TGTGCCAGCAGCCCGGAAAAACTGTTTTTT
TRBV4-3	few	TRBD2	TRBJ2-1	CASSQNSGAYNEQFF	TGCGCCAGCAGCCAGAACAGCGGGGCTTACAATGAGCAGTTCTTC
TRBV7-8	.	.	TRBJ1-1	CASSLASLGHTEAFF	TGTGCCAGCAGCTTAGCGTCTTTAGGGCACACTGAAGCTTTCTTT
TRBV11-2	.	TRBD2	TRBJ2-3	CASSLVFSRWAGGGADTQYF	TGTGCCAGCAGCTTAGTTTTTTCGCGGTGGGCGGGAGGGGGTGCAGATACGCAGTATTTT
TRBV11-2	.	TRBD1	TRBJ2-5	CASSQTGVETQYF	TGTGCCAGCAGCCAGACAGGGGTGGAGACCCAGTACTTC
TRBV10-3	few	.	TRBJ1-3	CAISEPGAGNTIYF	TGTGCCATCAGTGAGCCAGGGGCGGGAAACACCATATATTTT
TRBV3-1	.	TRBD2	TRBJ2-7	CASSPVGTSSYEQYF	TGTGCCAGCAGTCCGGTCGGGACTAGCAGCTACGAGCAGTACTTC
TRBV12-3/TRBV12-4	.	TRBD1	TRBJ2-5	CASSPGGRGNQETQYF	TGTGCCAGCAGTCCAGGCGGCAGGGGGAACCAAGAGACCCAGTACTTC
TRBV10-3	few	.	TRBJ2-1	CAISGPSGDEQFF	TGTGCCATCAGTGGTCCGTCAGGGGATGAGCAGTTCTTC